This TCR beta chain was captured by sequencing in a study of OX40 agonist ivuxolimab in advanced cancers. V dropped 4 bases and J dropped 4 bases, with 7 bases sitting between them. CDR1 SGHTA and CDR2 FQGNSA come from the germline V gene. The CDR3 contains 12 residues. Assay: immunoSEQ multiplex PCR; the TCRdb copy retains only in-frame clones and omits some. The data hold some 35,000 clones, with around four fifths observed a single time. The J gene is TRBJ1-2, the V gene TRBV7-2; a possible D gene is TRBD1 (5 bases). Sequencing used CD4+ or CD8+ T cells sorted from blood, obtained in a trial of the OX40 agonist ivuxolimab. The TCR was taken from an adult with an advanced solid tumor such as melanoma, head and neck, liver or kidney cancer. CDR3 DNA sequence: TGTGCCAGCAGCTCGACAGTCTATGGCTACACCTTC. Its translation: CASSSTVYGYTF. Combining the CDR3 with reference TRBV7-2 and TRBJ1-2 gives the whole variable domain GAGVSQSPSNKVTEKGKDVELRCDPISGHTALYWYRQSLGQGLEFLIYFQGNSAPDKSGLPSDRFSAERTGGSVSTLTIQRTQQEDSAVYLCASSSTVYGYTFGSGTRLTVV.